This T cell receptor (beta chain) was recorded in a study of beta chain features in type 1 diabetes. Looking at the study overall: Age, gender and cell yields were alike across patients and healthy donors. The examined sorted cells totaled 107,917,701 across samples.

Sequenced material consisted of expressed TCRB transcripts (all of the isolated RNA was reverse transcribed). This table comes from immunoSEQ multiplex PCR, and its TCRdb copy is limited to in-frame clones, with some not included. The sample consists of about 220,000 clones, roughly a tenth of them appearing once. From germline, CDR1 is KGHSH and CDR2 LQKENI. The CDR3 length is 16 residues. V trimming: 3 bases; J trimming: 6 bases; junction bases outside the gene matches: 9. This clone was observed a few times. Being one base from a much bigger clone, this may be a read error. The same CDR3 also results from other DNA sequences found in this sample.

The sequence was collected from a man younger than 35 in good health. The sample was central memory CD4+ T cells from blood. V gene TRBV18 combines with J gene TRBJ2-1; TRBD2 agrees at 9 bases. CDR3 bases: TGTGCCAGCTCACCCAGGGGAGCGGGAGGAATCAATGAGCAGTTCTTC. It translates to CASSPRGAGGINEQFF.